Below are 17 T cell receptor beta chains sequenced from a single sample in a study of radiation and T cells in renal cell carcinoma. Described time point: blood 2 weeks post-SBRT. The treatment denotes: 15 Gy SBRT to primary tumor, nephrectomy 4 weeks later. The method was immunoSEQ multiplex PCR; TCRdb's version includes in-frame clones alone and lacks a portion of them. The table has some 130,000 clones, approximately 80% seen once. Sequenced here: blood, sampled from a patient whose treatment included radiotherapy and nephrectomy. The receptors stem from a woman in her sixties or seventies with renal cell carcinoma.

J is TRBJ2-5 and V is TRBV10-1; D gene uncertain. Deletions cut 4 bases from V and 0 bases from J, with 3 bases between. The CDR3 contains 12 residues. Germline-derived CDR1 and CDR2 are WNHNN and SYGVQD (reference sequence). The CDR3, as DNA: TGCGCCAGCAGTGCCAACCAAGAGACCCAGTACTTC. It codes for CASSANQETQYF.

This chain connects TRBV20-1 to TRBJ2-7; TRBD2 might be the D (5 bases). CDR1 DFQATT and CDR2 SNEGSKA come from the germline V gene (reference sequence). The CDR3 has 11 residues. The CDR3 DNA reads TGCGGAGCGGAGAGCTCCTACGAGCAGTACTTC. This sequence encodes CGAESSYEQYF.

The rearrangement joins TRBV7-8 to TRBJ2-7, with a weak D call TRBD1 (6 bases). Germline CDR1 SGHVS, CDR2 FQNEAQ. The V end was cut by 1 base, the J end by 2 bases, with 15 bases between. This CDR3 comprises 16 residues. The CDR3: CASSLEFGQGPYEQYF. CDR3 bases: TGTGCCAGCAGCTTAGAGTTTGGGCAGGGGCCCTACGAGCAGTACTTC.

The chain has TRBV6-5 and TRBJ2-7; D is uncertain. The CDR3 length is 14 residues. Germline values: CDR1 MNHEY, CDR2 SVGAGI. The V end was cut by 10 bases, the J end by 4 bases, with 20 bases between. CDR3 in amino acids: CATVIRIRTYEQYF. In DNA form, the CDR3 reads TGTGCCACCGTGATTCGGATCAGAACTTACGAGCAGTACTTC.

This clone was recorded a few times. The genes are TRBV27 and TRBJ2-1; D is unresolved. Per the germline V gene, CDR1 is MNHEY and CDR2 is SMNVEV (reference sequence). The CDR3 has 11 amino acids. The V gene lost 6 bases and the J gene lost 5 bases, with 5 bases spanning the gap. The CDR3 loop is CASRTNNEQFF. CDR3 DNA: TGTGCCAGCAGAACAAACAATGAGCAGTTCTTC.

The CDR3 sequence: CATGLAGAETQYF. In DNA, the CDR3 is TGTGCCACCGGACTAGCGGGAGCCGAGACCCAGTACTTC. The chain has TRBV19 and TRBJ2-5; 13 nucleotides match TRBD2. The CDR3 covers 13 residues. From germline, CDR1 is LNHDA and CDR2 SQIVND (reference sequence). V gave up 10 bases and J gave up 5 bases; unmatched junction bases: 4.

The rearrangement links TRBV6-5 to TRBJ2-1; D not resolved. Germline CDR1 MNHEY, CDR2 SVGAGI. The CDR3 is made up of 15 amino acids. Between the trimmed V and J ends, which lost 2 bases and 4 bases, there was a span of 12 bases. CDR3 bases: TGTGCCAGCAGTTACAAGGGTTTCGGGTACAATGAGCAGTTCTTC. Residues: CASSYKGFGYNEQFF.

A single count supports this clone. The rearrangement links TRBV5-1 to TRBJ1-1; no definite D call. This CDR3 contains 14 residues. CDR1 SGHRS and CDR2 YFSETQ come from the germline V gene. V lost 2 bases and J 0 bases, leaving 8 bases between the germline ends. CDR3 protein: CASSFQIMNTEAFF. The CDR3 DNA reads TGCGCCAGCAGCTTTCAAATCATGAACACTGAAGCTTTCTTT.

V gene TRBV6-5 combines with J gene TRBJ2-2; the match to TRBD2 covers 7 bases. Trimming took 8 bases from V and 7 from J; bases not matched to a gene: 1. The CDR3 contains 11 residues. CDR1 is MNHEY, CDR2 SVGAGI, per germline. The CDR3 region has the DNA TGTGCCAGCGGGAGGGACGGGGAGCTGTTTTTT. It specifies CASGRDGELFF.

This clone appeared a single time. The V and J genes are TRBV9 and TRBJ2-1, with TRBD2 matching 14 bases. CDR3 size: 14 residues. V was pared by 7 bases and J by 7 bases, with 4 bases of the junction left unmatched. CDR1 and CDR2 from the germline V gene are SGDLS and YYNGEE. CDR3 in DNA: TGTGCCAGCGGGACTAGCGGGAGAAGTAATGAGCAGTTCTTC. Translating it yields CASGTSGRSNEQFF.

The V and J genes are TRBV2 and TRBJ2-2; 9 bases match TRBD2. In germline, CDR1 is SNHLY, CDR2 FYNNEI. Trimming at V came to 8 bases and at J to 4 bases, leaving 8 bases not matched to a gene. The CDR3 spans 15 residues. For the CDR3, the DNA is TGTGCCAGCGTTAGCGGGGGCCATGTCACCGGGGAGCTGTTTTTT. It yields the protein CASVSGGHVTGELFF.

CDR3 sequence reads: CASSMGQAAYGYTF. The CDR3 nucleotides read TGTGCCAGTAGTATGGGACAGGCGGCCTATGGCTACACCTTC. The V and J genes are TRBV19 and TRBJ1-2; 8 bases align to TRBD1. Unmatched junction bases numbered 4, after V lost 3 bases and J lost 4 bases. Looked up from germline, CDR1 is LNHDA and CDR2 is SQIVND (reference sequence). This CDR3 has 14 amino acids.

This chain joins TRBV7-9 and TRBJ1-4; 7 nucleotides line up with TRBD1. With 4 bases clipped from V and 2 bases from J, the junction kept 7 bases outside the gene matches. This CDR3 is 16 amino acids long. Germline-derived CDR1 and CDR2 are SEHNR and FQNEAQ (reference sequence). CDR3 bases: TGTGCCAGCAGCTCTAGAGGGGGCTTTACTAATGAAAAACTGTTTTTT. This translates into CASSSRGGFTNEKLFF.

The chain recombines TRBV5-5 with TRBJ1-1; 9 bases line up with TRBD1. The ends lost 3 bases at V and 0 bases at J; junction bases unmatched: 6. Germline CDR1 reads SGHKS; CDR2 reads YYEKEE (reference sequence). This CDR3 spans 16 amino acids. The CDR3 here is CASSWGTGTLNTEAFF. The CDR3 DNA reads TGTGCCAGCAGCTGGGGGACAGGGACATTGAACACTGAAGCTTTCTTT.

This chain uses TRBV2 with TRBJ1-2; D unresolved. This CDR3 has 11 amino acids. Germline loops: CDR1 SNHLY, CDR2 FYNNEI. Trimming took 2 bases from V and 4 from J, leaving 2 bases between them. As DNA, the CDR3 is TGTGCCAGCAGTGAATCCTATGGCTACACCTTC. This gives the protein CASSESYGYTF.

This chain uses TRBV27 with TRBJ1-4; maybe TRBD1 (5 bases). V lost 3 bases and J lost 4, with 12 bases in between. This CDR3 spans 15 amino acids. Germline values: CDR1 MNHEY, CDR2 SMNVEV (reference sequence). The CDR3 nucleotides read TGTGCCAGCAGTTTTCGAGGGCAGGGTAATGAAAAACTGTTTTTT. Amino acids: CASSFRGQGNEKLFF.

The chain is built from TRBV2 and TRBJ2-5; the D gene is possibly TRBD2 (5 bases). CDR3 length: 16 residues. V was cut by 0 bases and J by 5 bases, with 16 bases left in between. Looked up from germline, CDR1 is SNHLY and CDR2 is FYNNEI. The CDR3 sequence: CASSEARGGPYETQYF. For the CDR3, the DNA is TGTGCCAGCAGTGAAGCGCGTGGCGGGCCCTATGAGACCCAGTACTTC.